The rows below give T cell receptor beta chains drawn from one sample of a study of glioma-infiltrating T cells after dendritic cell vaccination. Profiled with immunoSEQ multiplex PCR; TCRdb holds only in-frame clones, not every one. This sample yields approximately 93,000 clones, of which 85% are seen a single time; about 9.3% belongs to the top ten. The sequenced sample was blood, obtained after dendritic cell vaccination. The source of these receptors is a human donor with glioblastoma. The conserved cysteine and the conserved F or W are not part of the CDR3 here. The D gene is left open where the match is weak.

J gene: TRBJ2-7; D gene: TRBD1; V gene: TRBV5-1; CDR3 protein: ASSARDRDYEQY
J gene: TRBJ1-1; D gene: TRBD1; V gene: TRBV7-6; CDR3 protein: ASSLSSGQGNTEAF
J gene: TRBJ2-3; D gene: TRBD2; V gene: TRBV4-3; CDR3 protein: ASSLTRTSGAHTQY
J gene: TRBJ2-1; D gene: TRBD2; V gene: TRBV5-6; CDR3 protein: ASSFVLFGGRASNEQF
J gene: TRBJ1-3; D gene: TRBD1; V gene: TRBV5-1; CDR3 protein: ASSSSYSGQGSRNTIY
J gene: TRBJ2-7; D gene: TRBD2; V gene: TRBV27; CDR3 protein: ASSSPPGGVSYEQY
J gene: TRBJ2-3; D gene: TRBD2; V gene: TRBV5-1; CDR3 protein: ATEAGGPGDTQY
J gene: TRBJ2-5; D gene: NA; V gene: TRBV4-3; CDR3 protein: ASSQDGQGSGETQY
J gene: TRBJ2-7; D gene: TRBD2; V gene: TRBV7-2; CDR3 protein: ASTPSSGSRYEQY
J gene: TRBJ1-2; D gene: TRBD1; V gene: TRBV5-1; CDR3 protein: ASSLDRGQGYT
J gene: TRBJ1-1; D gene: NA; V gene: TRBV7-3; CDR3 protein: ASSTRTDTEAF
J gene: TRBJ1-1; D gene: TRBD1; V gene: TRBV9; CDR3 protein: ASSVSQADRGTEAF
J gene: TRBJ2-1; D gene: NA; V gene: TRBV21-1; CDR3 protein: ASSKAARQSNEQF
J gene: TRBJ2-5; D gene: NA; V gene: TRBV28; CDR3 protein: ASSPIGETQY
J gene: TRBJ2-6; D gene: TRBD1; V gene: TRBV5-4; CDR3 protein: ASSLDRQGKAGANVLT
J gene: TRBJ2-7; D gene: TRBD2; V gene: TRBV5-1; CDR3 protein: ASSLAWTSGRGSYEQY
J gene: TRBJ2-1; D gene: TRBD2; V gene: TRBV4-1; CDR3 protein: ASSASGIPSSYNEQF
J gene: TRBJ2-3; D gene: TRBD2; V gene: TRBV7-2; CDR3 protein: ASSSGSGGSSADTQY
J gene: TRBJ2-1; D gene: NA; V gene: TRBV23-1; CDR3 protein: ASSPRVAEIYNEQF
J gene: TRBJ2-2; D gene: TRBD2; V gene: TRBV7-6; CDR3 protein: ASSGTGLGVSGELF
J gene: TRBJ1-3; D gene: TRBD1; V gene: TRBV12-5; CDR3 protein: ASGTGSSGNTIY
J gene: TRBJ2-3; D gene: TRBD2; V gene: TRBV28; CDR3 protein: ASSQGGLGVLY
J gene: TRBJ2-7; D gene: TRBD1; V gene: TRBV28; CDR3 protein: ASPLGQGPHEQY
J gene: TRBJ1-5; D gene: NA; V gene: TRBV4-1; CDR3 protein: ASSQEGHGLNQPQH
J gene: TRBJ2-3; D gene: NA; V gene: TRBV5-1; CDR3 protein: ASSLVWDMSTDTQY
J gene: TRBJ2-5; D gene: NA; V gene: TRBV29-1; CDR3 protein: SVEGGETQY
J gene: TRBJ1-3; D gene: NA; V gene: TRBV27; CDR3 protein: ASSYLLTGQLPSGNTIY
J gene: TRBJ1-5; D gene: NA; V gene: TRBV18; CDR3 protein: ASSPQAYSNQPQH
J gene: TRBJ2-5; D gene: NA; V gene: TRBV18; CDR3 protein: ASSPPGGKETQY
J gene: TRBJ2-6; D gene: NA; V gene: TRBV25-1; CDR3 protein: ASSDNGSGANVLT
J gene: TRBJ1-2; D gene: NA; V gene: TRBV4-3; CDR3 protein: ASSQELQGHWGYT
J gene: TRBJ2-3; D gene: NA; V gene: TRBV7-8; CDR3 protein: ASSPVGTSTDTQY
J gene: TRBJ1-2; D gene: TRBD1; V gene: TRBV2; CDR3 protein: ASSELDRGDYGYT
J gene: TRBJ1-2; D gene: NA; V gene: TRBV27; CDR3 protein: ASSLARQERDGYT
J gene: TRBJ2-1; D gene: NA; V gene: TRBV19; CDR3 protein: ASTMAGYYNEQF
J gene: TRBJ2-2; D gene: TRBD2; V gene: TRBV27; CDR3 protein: ATRGLAGAGELF
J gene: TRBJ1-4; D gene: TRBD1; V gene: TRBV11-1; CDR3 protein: ASIGWWDRIITNEKLF
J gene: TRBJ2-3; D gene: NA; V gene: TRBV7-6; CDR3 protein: ASSLEAISDTQY
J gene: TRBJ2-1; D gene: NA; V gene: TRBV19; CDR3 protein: ASSMGVGGWNEQF
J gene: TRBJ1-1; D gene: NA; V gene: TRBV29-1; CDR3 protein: SVEHRVNTEAF
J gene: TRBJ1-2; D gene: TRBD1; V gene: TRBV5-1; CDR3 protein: ASSSGGADGYT
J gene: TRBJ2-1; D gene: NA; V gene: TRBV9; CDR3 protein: ASTLSGEVYNEQF
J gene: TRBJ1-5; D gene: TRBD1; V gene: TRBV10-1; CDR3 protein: ASSESQGDKPQH
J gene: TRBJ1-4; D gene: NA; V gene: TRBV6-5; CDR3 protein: ASSLSGGWEKLF
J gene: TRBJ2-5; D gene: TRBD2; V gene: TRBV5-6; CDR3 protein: ASSPRSGRGGQETQY
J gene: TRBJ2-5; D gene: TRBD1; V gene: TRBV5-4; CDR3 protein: ASSGSWGQGRETQY
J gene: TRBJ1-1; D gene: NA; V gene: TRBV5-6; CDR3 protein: ASSLEGENTEAF
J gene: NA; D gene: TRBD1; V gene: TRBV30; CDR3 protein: AWSGETGAYEQY
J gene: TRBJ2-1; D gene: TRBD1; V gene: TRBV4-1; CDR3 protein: ASSLGPGQRTYNEQF
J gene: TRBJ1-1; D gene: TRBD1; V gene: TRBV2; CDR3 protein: ASSLRQGWTEAF
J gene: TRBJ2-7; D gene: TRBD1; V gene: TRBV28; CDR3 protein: ASKSLHPGQGGYEQY
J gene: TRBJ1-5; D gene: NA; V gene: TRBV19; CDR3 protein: ASSRDGNQPQH
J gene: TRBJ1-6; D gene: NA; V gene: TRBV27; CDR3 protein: ASSLFSGYGSPLH
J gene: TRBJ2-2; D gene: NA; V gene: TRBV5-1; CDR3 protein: ASSLGAYTGELF
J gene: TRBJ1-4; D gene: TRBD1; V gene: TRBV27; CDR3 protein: ASSTRTGTNEKLF
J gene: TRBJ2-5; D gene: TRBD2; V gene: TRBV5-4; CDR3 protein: ASSPRGLAGGLETQY
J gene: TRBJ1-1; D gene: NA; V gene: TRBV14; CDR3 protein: ASSQERRTGVDRAF
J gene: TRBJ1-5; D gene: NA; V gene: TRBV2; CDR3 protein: ASSRQGGYSNQPQH
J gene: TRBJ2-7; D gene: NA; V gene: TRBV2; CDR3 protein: ASMVGGRYEQY